The clone carrying this T cell receptor beta chain has a handful of counts. Its matching antigen is unknown. Described treatment: roughly 10-day PBMC culture with coronavirus spike peptide pools or control peptides (ViraFEST assay). Unexposed donor CD4+ T cells predated the COVID-19 pandemic, collected 2011-2018. After removal of 6 bases from V and 7 bases from J, the junction contained 9 bases not matched to a gene. This CDR3 region has 13 residues. Germline V lookup: CDR1 GTSNPN, CDR2 SVGIG (reference sequence). The source of the sample is a study of vaccination and CD4 T cells after COVID-19. Study at large: Between diagnosis and the drawing of post-COVID samples lay a median 101 days (range 35 to 161).

Cultured CD4+ T cell DNA was sequenced using the Oncomine TCR Beta short-read assay. TCRdb independently ran MiXCR on the PCR reads; one entry per CDR3 protein. The table lists more than 6,000 distinct CDR3 sequences, approximately 52% of them singletons, with 20% to 25% in the top ten. The source of this sequence is a human donor in good health. The chain is built from TRBV30 and TRBJ1-2; 9 bases line up with TRBD1. Specimen: CD4+ T cells from blood, cultured in vitro. The CDR3 bases are TGTGCCTGCCCAACAGGGGGCAGAGGTGGCTACACCTTC. Its translation is CACPTGGRGGYTF.